These 19 T cell receptor beta chains were sequenced from one sample in a study of cytomegalovirus exposure and HLA in healthy donors. Sequencing used immunoSEQ multiplex PCR; TCRdb keeps in-frame clones, though not all of them. The sample shows approximately 76,000 clones, approximately 93% of them seen only once. Sequenced material: PBMCs. The receptors shown here come from a woman in her late teens or twenties in good health and CMV-seronegative.

CDR3 coding DNA: TGTGCCACCTCCCAGGGGGGAGACAATGAGCAGTTCTTC. Its protein product is CATSQGGDNEQFF. The rearrangement links TRBV15 to TRBJ2-1; TRBD1 is a possible D gene (7 bases). This CDR3 comprises 13 residues. Germline CDR1 and CDR2: LNHNV and YYDKDF (reference sequence). V lost 8 bases, J lost 5 bases, and 13 bases lay in between. Full variable domain (rest looked up from reference TRBV15 and TRBJ2-1): DAMVIQNPRYQVTQFGKPVTLSCSQTLNHNVMYWYQQKSSQAPKLLFHYYDKDFNNEADTPDNFQSRRPNTSFCFLDIRSPGLGDTAMYLCATSQGGDNEQFFGPGTRLTVL.

V is TRBV6-1 and J is TRBJ2-7, with 7 bases identical to TRBD1. J gave up 0 bases and V 9 bases, and 8 bases lay outside the gene matches. The CDR3 has 14 residues. Germline V gives CDR1 MNHNS, CDR2 SASEGT. The CDR3 spells CASTGQVISYEQYF. CDR3 bases: TGTGCCAGTACCGGACAGGTAATCTCCTACGAGCAGTACTTC.

The rearrangement uses TRBV11-2 and TRBJ1-2; D may be TRBD1 (5 bases). From germline, CDR1 is SGHAT and CDR2 FQNNGV. The CDR3 sequence is 16 residues long. V was shortened by 1 base and J by 3 bases, with 15 bases between the two germline ends. The CDR3 bases are TGTGCCAGCAGCTTAGTGGGGGGGGTTAACTACTATGGCTACACCTTC. Translated, it gives CASSLVGGVNYYGYTF.

The chain couples TRBV27 to TRBJ1-5, with D uncertain. V lost 3 bases and J lost 3, with 6 bases in between. Germline loops: CDR1 MNHEY, CDR2 SMNVEV (reference sequence). The CDR3 is 13 amino acids. CDR3 sequence: CASSLRDNQPQHF. CDR3 bases: TGTGCCAGCAGTTTGCGGGACAATCAGCCCCAGCATTTT.

CDR3 region: CASSLGNQGYYGYTF. CDR3 sequence (DNA): TGCGCCAGCAGCTTGGGTAATCAGGGGTACTATGGCTACACCTTC. The chain has TRBV5-1 and TRBJ1-2, with D perhaps TRBD1 (6 bases). The CDR3 covers 15 residues. Germline V CDR1 and CDR2: SGHRS, YFSETQ. V lost 0 bases to trimming and J lost 3 bases, with 12 bases between them.

The V gene is TRBV4-1, the J gene TRBJ2-5, with D uncertain. This CDR3 comprises 14 residues. Trimming removed 1 base from V and 5 bases from J, with 11 bases in between. The germline V gene encodes CDR1 MGHRA and CDR2 YSYEKL. CDR3: CASSQGHSAETQYF. The CDR3 DNA follows: TGCGCCAGCAGCCAAGGTCACTCAGCGGAGACCCAGTACTTC.

The V gene is TRBV6-1, the J gene TRBJ2-3; tentative D call: TRBD2 (7 bases). The V gene lost 3 bases and the J gene lost 4 bases, with 17 bases spanning the gap. The germline CDR1 and CDR2 sequences are MNHNS and SASEGT. The CDR3 contains 16 residues. The CDR3 spells CASSETPGGAADTQYF. CDR3 DNA sequence: TGTGCCAGCAGTGAGACCCCGGGGGGCGCGGCAGATACGCAGTATTTT.

The J gene is TRBJ2-7, the V gene TRBV2; TRBD2 is a possible D gene (6 bases). With 4 bases removed from V and 3 bases from J, the gap between germline ends came to 16 bases. Germline-derived CDR1 and CDR2 are SNHLY and FYNNEI. CDR3 size: 15 residues. This CDR3 is CASSAAGSGLYEQYF. The DNA of the CDR3 is TGTGCCAGCAGTGCCGCAGGGAGCGGGCTCTACGAGCAGTACTTC. Supplemented by reference TRBV2 and TRBJ2-7, the full variable domain reads EPEVTQTPSHQVTQMGQEVILRCVPISNHLYFYWYRQILGQKVEFLVSFYNNEISEKSEIFDDQFSVERPDGSNFTLKIRSTKLEDSAMYFCASSAAGSGLYEQYFGPGTRLTVT.

The chain couples TRBV30 to TRBJ2-6; 8 nucleotides line up with TRBD2. Germline V gives CDR1 GTSNPN, CDR2 SVGIG (reference sequence). After removal of 4 bases from V and 0 bases from J, the junction contained 11 bases not matched to a gene. The CDR3 is made up of 18 amino acids. The CDR3 here is CAWTREGFDSSGANVLTF. The CDR3 coding sequence is TGTGCCTGGACTCGGGAGGGATTTGATTCCTCTGGGGCCAACGTCCTGACTTTC. Supplemented by reference TRBV30 and TRBJ2-6, the full variable domain reads SQTIHQWPATLVQPVGSPLSLECTVEGTSNPNLYWYRQAAGRGLQLLFYSVGIGQISSEVPQNLSASRPQDRQFILSSKKLLLSDSGFYLCAWTREGFDSSGANVLTFGAGSRLTVL.

The CDR3 DNA is TGTGCCAGCAGCTGGGCAACAGGGCCCGGGGGCTACACCTTC. Translated: CASSWATGPGGYTF. This chain connects TRBV5-8 to TRBJ1-2; D perhaps matches TRBD1 (6 bases). CDR3 length: 14 residues. With 3 bases removed from V and 8 bases from J, the gap between germline ends came to 17 bases. Germline-derived CDR1 and CDR2 are SGHTS and YDEGEE.

The chain links TRBV30 to TRBJ1-4, with a tentative D call TRBD1 (5 bases). Germline assignment: CDR1 GTSNPN and CDR2 SVGIG (reference sequence). The ends were cut back, 5 bases at V and 6 bases at J, with 19 bases in the middle. The CDR3 loop spans 15 amino acids. The CDR3, as DNA: TGTGCCTGGGCCCTAGGCTACGGGGGGGATGAAAAACTGTTTTTT. It codes for CAWALGYGGDEKLFF.

The V call is TRBV27, the J call TRBJ1-1; TRBD1 matches at 8 bases. With 5 bases clipped from V and 9 bases from J, the junction kept 14 bases outside the gene matches. The CDR3 is 15 amino acids. CDR1 is MNHEY, CDR2 SMNVEV, per germline (reference sequence). CDR3 sequence reads: CASSPRINRGEQAFF. The CDR3 bases are TGTGCCAGCAGTCCACGAATCAACAGGGGGGAGCAAGCTTTCTTT.

This clone was detected only once. The chain recombines TRBV5-1 with TRBJ2-7; 9 bases match TRBD1. The CDR3 covers 16 residues. Germline V lookup: CDR1 SGHRS, CDR2 YFSETQ. Losses at the gene ends were 1 base for V and 5 bases for J; bases not matched to a gene: 10. Here the CDR3 DNA reads TGCGCCAGCAGCTTGTGGAGCCGGGACAGGGTCGACGAGCAGTACTTC. Residues: CASSLWSRDRVDEQYF. Full variable domain (rest looked up from reference TRBV5-1 and TRBJ2-7): KAGVTQTPRYLIKTRGQQVTLSCSPISGHRSVSWYQQTPGQGLQFLFEYFSETQRNKGNFPGRFSGRQFSNSRSEMNVSTLELGDSALYLCASSLWSRDRVDEQYFGPGTRLTVT.

CDR3 nucleotides: TGTGCCAGCAGTACAGGGCCCTCACAAGAGACCCAGTACTTC. Translated, it gives CASSTGPSQETQYF. This rearrangement joins TRBV6-1 to TRBJ2-5, with a tentative D call TRBD1 (6 bases). This CDR3 has 14 amino acids. CDR1 MNHNS and CDR2 SASEGT come from the germline V gene. Between the trimmed V and J ends, which lost 5 bases and 2 bases, there was a span of 12 bases.

The V and J genes are TRBV19 and TRBJ2-1; unclear D gene. This CDR3 comprises 13 residues. Per the germline V gene, CDR1 is LNHDA and CDR2 is SQIVND (reference sequence). Trimming cost V 2 bases and J 9 bases, with 11 bases left between them. The CDR3 sequence: CASSISLVGEQFF. CDR3 bases: TGTGCCAGTAGTATATCTTTAGTTGGTGAGCAGTTCTTC.

The chain employs TRBV9 and TRBJ2-1; 7 positions agree with TRBD2. This CDR3 contains 14 residues. Germline V CDR1 and CDR2: SGDLS, YYNGEE. V lost 0 bases, J lost 4 bases, and 1 base stayed unmatched. The DNA for the CDR3 is TGTGCCAGCAGCGTAGGGGAGGGTTACAATGAGCAGTTCTTC. As protein: CASSVGEGYNEQFF.

The V and J genes are TRBV21-1 and TRBJ2-7; TRBD1 reflects the table's D call only, with no check against the DNA. TRBV21-1 is deemed a pseudogene. The CDR3 spans 15 residues. CDR3 nucleotide sequence: TGTGCCAGCAGCATACTGGGACAGGGGGCTCACGAGCAGTACTTC. Its translation: CASSILGQGAHEQYF.

This clone was seen a single time. The V call is TRBV6-5, the J call TRBJ2-5; TRBD1 matches at 10 bases. V lost 5 bases and J lost 2; bases outside the gene matches: 5. From germline, CDR1 is MNHEY and CDR2 SVGAGI. CDR3 length: 15 amino acids. CDR3 DNA: TGTGCCAGCAGTAGGCCGGGACAGGGGCAAGAGACCCAGTACTTC. Encoded protein: CASSRPGQGQETQYF.

The V and J genes are TRBV11-2 and TRBJ2-2, with TRBD1 matching over 8 bases. This CDR3 has 15 residues. CDR1 is SGHAT, CDR2 FQNNGV, per germline. Unmatched junction bases numbered 4, after V lost 1 base and J lost 6 bases. The DNA of the CDR3 is TGTGCCAGCAGCTTAGGACAGGGGCACGCCGGGGAGCTGTTTTTT. This gives the protein CASSLGQGHAGELFF.